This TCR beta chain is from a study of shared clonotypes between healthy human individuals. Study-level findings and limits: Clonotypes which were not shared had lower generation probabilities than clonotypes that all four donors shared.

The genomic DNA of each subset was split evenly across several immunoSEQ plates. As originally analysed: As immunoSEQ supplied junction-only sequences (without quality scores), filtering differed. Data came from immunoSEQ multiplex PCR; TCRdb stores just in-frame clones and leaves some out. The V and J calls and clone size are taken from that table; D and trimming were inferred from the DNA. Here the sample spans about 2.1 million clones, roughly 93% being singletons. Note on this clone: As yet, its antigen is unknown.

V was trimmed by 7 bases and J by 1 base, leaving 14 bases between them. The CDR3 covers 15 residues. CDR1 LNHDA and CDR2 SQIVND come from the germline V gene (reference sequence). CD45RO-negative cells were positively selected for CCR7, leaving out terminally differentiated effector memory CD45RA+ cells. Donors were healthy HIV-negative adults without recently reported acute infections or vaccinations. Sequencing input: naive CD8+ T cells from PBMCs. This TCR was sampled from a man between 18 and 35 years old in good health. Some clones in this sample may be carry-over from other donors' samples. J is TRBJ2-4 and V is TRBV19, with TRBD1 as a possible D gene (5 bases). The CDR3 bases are TGTGCCAGTATAGATGGGGCAGGGGCCAAAAACATTCAGTACTTC. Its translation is CASIDGAGAKNIQYF.